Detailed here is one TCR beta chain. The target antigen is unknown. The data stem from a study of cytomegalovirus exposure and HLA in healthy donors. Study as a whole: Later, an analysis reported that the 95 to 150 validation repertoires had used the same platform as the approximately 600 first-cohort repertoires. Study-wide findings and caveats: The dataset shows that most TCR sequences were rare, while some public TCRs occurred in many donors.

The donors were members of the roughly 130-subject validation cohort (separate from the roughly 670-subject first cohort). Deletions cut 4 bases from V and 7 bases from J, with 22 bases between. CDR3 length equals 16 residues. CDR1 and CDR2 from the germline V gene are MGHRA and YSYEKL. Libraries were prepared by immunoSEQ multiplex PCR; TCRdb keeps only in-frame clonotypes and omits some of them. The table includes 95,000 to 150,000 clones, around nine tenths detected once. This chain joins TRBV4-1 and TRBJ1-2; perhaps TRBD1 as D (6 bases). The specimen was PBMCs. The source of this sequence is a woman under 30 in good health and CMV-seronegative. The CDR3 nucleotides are TGCGCCAGCAGCCTAAGGAGCCTCCAGGGGAAGGGTGGCTACACCTTC. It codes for CASSLRSLQGKGGYTF.